This TCR beta chain originates from a study of graft-versus-host responses after intestinal transplantation. The CDR3 spans 15 residues. Germline CDR1 reads SEHNR; CDR2 reads FQNEAQ (reference sequence). V lost 4 bases, J lost 6 bases, and 16 bases lay in between. Study-wide findings and caveats: GvH clones were found in recipient marrow; some appeared first in ileum or blood.

To note about this clone: Its antigen remains unknown.

Sequencing used immunoSEQ multiplex PCR; TCRdb keeps in-frame clones, though not all of them. The sample holds 100,000 or so clones, about 92% seen once. Specimen: unstimulated CD8+ T cells sorted from spleen or lymph node cells, collected before intestinal transplant. The receptor was isolated from a human donor who received an intestinal transplant. This chain joins TRBV7-9 and TRBJ2-1; tentative D call: TRBD1 (6 bases). CDR3 loop: CASSSTWQGSNEQFF. For the CDR3, the DNA is TGTGCCAGCAGCTCCACGTGGCAGGGGAGCAATGAGCAGTTCTTC.